This is a list of T cell receptor beta chains from one sample in a study of blood T cell repertoires in COVID-19. Here immunoSEQ multiplex PCR was the method, and the copy in TCRdb shows in-frame clones only, minus some. The sample has under 90,000 clones, roughly nine tenths seen once. The sequencing sample was made of peripheral blood. These receptors were collected from a man aged 55 to 70 with acute or convalescent COVID-19. CDR3s include the opening cysteine and the closing phenylalanine or tryptophan. A D gene is named only where the DNA matches it firmly. Only some rows state a clone size, as once, few, many or a class for expanded clones.

J gene	D gene	V gene	clone size	CDR3 DNA	CDR3 protein
TRBJ2-7	TRBD1	TRBV5-6	-	TGTGCCAGCAGCTTGCCCGGGACAGGGAGGCCCTACGAGCAGTACTTC	CASSLPGTGRPYEQYF
TRBJ1-5	-	TRBV6-2/TRBV6-3	-	TGTGCCAGCAGTTACTTAGGGGCTGTGGCTCGTCAGCCCCAGCATTTT	CASSYLGAVARQPQHF
TRBJ1-1	-	TRBV4-3	-	TGCGCCAGCAGCCAATTCGCCCTGGGTGGAAAAGGCCAGACAGAAGCTTTCTTT	CASSQFALGGKGQTEAFF
TRBJ2-3	-	TRBV6-1	-	TGTGCCAGCAGTGCAGCCCGGTGGGGCCCAGATACGCAGTATTTT	CASSAARWGPDTQYF
TRBJ1-2	-	TRBV6-5	-	TGTGCCAGCAGTTATTCAACGGACACCAACTATGGCTACACCTTC	CASSYSTDTNYGYTF
TRBJ2-5	TRBD1	TRBV19	-	TGTGCCAGTGCCGGGACAGGGGCTGCCGGGGAGACCCAGTACTTC	CASAGTGAAGETQYF
TRBJ1-1	-	TRBV13	-	TGTGCCAGCAGCTTAGGTCCAACTATGAACACTGAAGCTTTCTTT	CASSLGPTMNTEAFF
TRBJ1-4	TRBD1	TRBV7-9	-	TGTGCCACCGAGGGGGCTGAAAAACTGTTTTTT	CATEGAEKLFF
TRBJ1-1	-	TRBV14	-	TGTGCCAGCAGCCCGGGACTGGGAGCTTTCTTT	CASSPGLGAFF
TRBJ2-3	TRBD2	TRBV5-1	few	TGCGCCAGCAGCCCGGGGGGAGGGGCGGCAGATACGCAGTATTTT	CASSPGGGAADTQYF
TRBJ1-2	TRBD1	TRBV9	-	TGTGCCAGCAGCGTACAGGTCTTATCCAGGGGGGCGAACTATGGCTACACCTTC	CASSVQVLSRGANYGYTF
TRBJ1-1	TRBD1	TRBV19	-	TGTGCCAGATGGGTTAACAGGACAGGGGGCCATGGTAATGAAGCTTTCTTT	CARWVNRTGGHGNEAFF
TRBJ2-5	TRBD1	TRBV6-2/TRBV6-3	-	TGTGCCAGCAGTTACTCGCCCGGACAGGGGCAAGAGACCCAGTACTTC	CASSYSPGQGQETQYF
TRBJ2-1	TRBD1	TRBV3-1/TRBV3-2	-	TGTGCCAGCAGCCAGGGGGACAGCTTCTACAATGAGCAGTTCTTC	CASSQGDSFYNEQFF
TRBJ2-1	-	TRBV4-3	-	TGCGCCAGCAGCCAAGGTGGGAGCAATGAGCAGTTCTTC	CASSQGGSNEQFF
TRBJ1-1	-	TRBV12-3/TRBV12-4	-	TGTGCCAGCATGGGGGGGAATGAAGCTTTCTTT	CASMGGNEAFF
TRBJ1-5	-	TRBV11-3	-	TGTGCCAGCAGCTTAGCCCCCGGGGGTGGCAATCAGCCCCAGCATTTT	CASSLAPGGGNQPQHF
TRBJ1-6	TRBD1	TRBV19	-	TGTGCCAGTAGTATCCCGGCAGGGGGTAATTCACCCCTCCACTTT	CASSIPAGGNSPLHF
TRBJ1-3	TRBD1	TRBV30	-	TGTGCCTGGAGTGCCCGTCCCGGGACAGGATGGGGAAACACCATATATTTT	CAWSARPGTGWGNTIYF
TRBJ1-5	TRBD1	TRBV2	-	TGTGCCAGCAGTGGGGGACAGGGAGGACAGCCCCAGCATTTT	CASSGGQGGQPQHF
TRBJ1-2	-	TRBV6-5	-	TGTGCCAGCAGTTACTCAACAGGGCCGACCTATGGCTACACCTTC	CASSYSTGPTYGYTF
TRBJ1-1	-	TRBV30	-	TGTGCCTGGAGTCGAGATTCGAACACTGAAGCTTTCTTT	CAWSRDSNTEAFF
TRBJ2-1	-	TRBV4-1	-	TGCGCCAGCAGCCAAGAGCCGCGGGCAGGGCAGTTCTTC	CASSQEPRAGQFF
TRBJ1-2	-	TRBV11-2	-	TGTGCCAGCAGCTTAGTGGCAGGGTCTGGCTACACCTTC	CASSLVAGSGYTF
TRBJ2-7	TRBD2	TRBV4-2	-	TGTGCCAGCAGCCAAGAGTCAACTAGCGGGGCGAACTACGAGCAGTACTTC	CASSQESTSGANYEQYF
TRBJ2-7	-	TRBV7-9	-	TGTGCCAGCAGCTTAGCCGGGGACGAGCAGTACTTC	CASSLAGDEQYF
TRBJ2-2	TRBD1	TRBV24-1	-	TGTGCCACCAGTGACCAGAAGACAGGGGGGGCCGGGGAGCTGTTTTTT	CATSDQKTGGAGELFF
TRBJ1-6	TRBD1	TRBV7-8	medium-sized	TGTGCCAGCAGCTTAGCAACAGGGGGTGAGTCACCCCTCCACTTT	CASSLATGGESPLHF
TRBJ1-5	-	TRBV24-1	-	TGTGCCACCAGTGATTCGGGATGGCAGAGCAATCAGCCCCAGCATTTT	CATSDSGWQSNQPQHF
TRBJ1-1	-	TRBV5-1	once	TGCGCCAGCAGCTTAGGCGACATGTACGGGATAAGGGAGGGCACTGAAGCTTTCTTT	CASSLGDMYGIREGTEAFF
TRBJ2-6	-	TRBV19	-	TGTGCCAGTAGTATTGGAGGGGCGCTTCGTGGGGCCAACGTCCTGACTTTC	CASSIGGALRGANVLTF
TRBJ2-3	TRBD2	TRBV5-4	-	TGTGCCAGCAGTCCTGGGAAGCTAGCGGGGGGGCCGGTAGATACGCAGTATTTT	CASSPGKLAGGPVDTQYF
TRBJ2-3	TRBD2	TRBV23-1	-	TGCGCCAGCAGCCCCAAGGGGACTAGCGAGAGCACAGATACGCAGTATTTT	CASSPKGTSESTDTQYF
TRBJ2-1	TRBD2	TRBV7-2	once	TGTGCCAGCAGCTTTCAACCAGCGGGGGGGCAGAATGAGCAGTTCTTC	CASSFQPAGGQNEQFF
TRBJ1-1	-	TRBV27	-	TGTGCCAGCAGTTCACGGGAGTCGGCTTTCTTT	CASSSRESAFF
TRBJ1-6	TRBD1	TRBV6-6	-	TGTGCCAGCAGTTTGCCGGGACAGAGCAATTCACCCCTCCACTTT	CASSLPGQSNSPLHF